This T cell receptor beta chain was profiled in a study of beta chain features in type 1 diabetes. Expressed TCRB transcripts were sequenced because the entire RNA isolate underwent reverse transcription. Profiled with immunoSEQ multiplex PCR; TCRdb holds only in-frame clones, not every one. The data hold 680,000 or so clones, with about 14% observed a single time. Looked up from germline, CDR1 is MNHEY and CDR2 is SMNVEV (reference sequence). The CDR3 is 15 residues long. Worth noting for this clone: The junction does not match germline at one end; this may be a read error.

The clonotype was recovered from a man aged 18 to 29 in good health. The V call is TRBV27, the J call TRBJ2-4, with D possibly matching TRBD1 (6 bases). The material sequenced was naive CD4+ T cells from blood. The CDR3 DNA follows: TGTGCCAGCAGTCTATCCAACCCAGGGGTTAGCATTCAGTACTTC. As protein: CASSLSNPGVSIQYF.